This T cell receptor beta chain was documented in a study of T cell changes during pregnancy in multiple sclerosis. This CDR3 has 11 amino acids. From germline, CDR1 is MNHEY and CDR2 SVGAGI. V was shortened by 5 bases and J by 3 bases, with 5 bases between the two germline ends. The assay was immunoSEQ multiplex PCR, and TCRdb's table has in-frame clones only and misses some. The sample consists of 90,000 to 100,000 clones, approximately 90% of them appearing once. The sequence came from a female donor in good health, enrolled as a control in a pregnancy study. Sequences were derived from peripheral blood, sampled after pregnancy. The chain combines TRBV6-5 with TRBJ2-7; D not certain. As DNA, the CDR3 is TGTGCCAGCAGTAGCATCTACGAGCAGTACTTC. This sequence encodes CASSSIYEQYF.